Listed below are T cell receptor beta chains from one sample, sequenced in a study of T-cell memory formation after mild COVID-19. TCRdb analysed the 5' RACE reads with MiXCR anew, one entry per CDR3 protein. This table has more than 200,000 distinct CDR3 sequences, about a sixth appearing once. The sample comprised PBMCs or a T cell subset sorted from them (not recorded which). These receptors came from a man aged 18 to 29 who had mild COVID-19 (a few samples of this study predate the infection). Cell type and time point are not known. Both conserved end residues are part of each CDR3. A D gene is named only where the DNA matches it firmly. Rows give clone size only sometimes, using once, few, many, or a class for an expanded clone.

few	TRBV15	TRBD2	TRBJ2-3	CATSRGLRGASTDTQYF	TGTGCCACCAGCAGAGGTTTGCGGGGGGCGAGCACAGATACGCAGTATTTT
NA	TRBV20-1	NA	TRBJ1-6	CSARPTVASSPLHF	TGCAGTGCTAGACCCACAGTAGCCAGTTCACCCCTCCACTTT
NA	TRBV7-2	TRBD1	TRBJ2-3	CASSKQGAVADTQYF	TGTGCCAGCAGCAAACAGGGGGCGGTGGCAGATACGCAGTATTTT
NA	TRBV27	TRBD1	TRBJ1-1	CASSSRQGWRIDEAFF	TGTGCCAGCAGTTCCCGACAGGGGTGGCGTATAGATGAAGCTTTCTTT
NA	TRBV12-3/TRBV12-4	NA	TRBJ2-5	CASSRDYTKETQYF	TGTGCCAGCAGTCGCGACTACACCAAAGAGACCCAGTACTTC
NA	TRBV7-6	NA	TRBJ2-3	CASSRAGWTDTQYF	TGTGCCAGCAGCCGGGCGGGGTGGACAGATACGCAGTATTTT
few	TRBV7-2	NA	TRBJ1-2	CASSGPGRWGYTF	TGTGCCAGCAGCGGCCCAGGTCGCTGGGGCTACACCTTC
NA	TRBV2	NA	TRBJ1-4	CASSENPQPEKLFF	TGTGCCAGCAGTGAAAACCCCCAGCCTGAAAAACTGTTTTTT
NA	TRBV6-2/TRBV6-3	NA	TRBJ1-1	CASRPAARRAFF	TGTGCCAGCAGGCCCGCGGCTAGGAGAGCTTTCTTT
few	TRBV5-1	TRBD1	TRBJ1-2	CASSLGDRILRDYGYTF	TGCGCCAGCAGCCTGGGGGACAGAATTTTACGCGACTATGGCTACACCTTC
few	TRBV7-2	NA	TRBJ1-5	CASSRTANQPQHF	TGTGCCAGCAGCCGGACCGCCAATCAGCCCCAGCATTTT
NA	TRBV15	TRBD1	TRBJ1-2	CATSRRRDSSTF	TGTGCCACCAGCAGACGCCGGGACAGCAGTACCTTC
NA	TRBV7-2	TRBD2	TRBJ2-7	CASSSRYGGLYPYEQYF	TGTGCCAGCAGCTCGCGGTACGGGGGGTTATACCCCTACGAGCAGTACTTC
many	TRBV4-3	NA	TRBJ2-3	CASSQGILGTDTQYF	TGCGCCAGCAGCCAAGGAATTTTGGGCACAGATACGCAGTATTTT
NA	TRBV7-2	NA	TRBJ2-1	CASSFPGGGNEQFF	TGTGCCAGCAGCTTCCCGGGTGGGGGCAATGAGCAGTTCTTC
few	TRBV15	NA	TRBJ2-2	CATSSWNTGELFF	TGTGCCACCAGCAGTTGGAACACCGGGGAGCTGTTTTTT
few	TRBV29-1	NA	TRBJ2-1	CSVGYRQVRNNEQFF	TGCAGCGTTGGGTACCGACAGGTCCGGAACAATGAGCAGTTCTTC
few	TRBV6-5	TRBD1	TRBJ2-5	CASSNQGARRETQYF	TGTGCCAGCAGTAATCAGGGGGCTCGTAGGGAGACCCAGTACTTC
many	TRBV6-5	TRBD1	TRBJ1-6	CASSRGGTGNSPLHF	TGTGCCAGCAGTCGGGGGGGGACAGGCAATTCACCCCTCCACTTT
few	TRBV28	NA	TRBJ2-2	CASSIGQFLGELFF	TGTGCCAGCAGCATAGGACAGTTTCTCGGGGAGCTGTTTTTT
NA	TRBV10-3	NA	TRBJ2-3	CAISVTRTDTQYF	TGTGCCATCAGTGTGACTCGCACAGATACGCAGTATTTT
many	TRBV7-8	TRBD2	TRBJ2-1	CASSLTSGGAYEQFF	TGTGCCAGCAGCCTGACTAGCGGGGGGGCTTATGAGCAGTTCTTC
NA	TRBV28	TRBD1	TRBJ2-1	CASSLPGQGSNEQFF	TGTGCCAGCAGTCTCCCGGGACAGGGATCCAATGAGCAGTTCTTC
few	TRBV4-1	NA	TRBJ1-2	CASSQVLSFYGYTF	TGCGCCAGCAGCCAAGTTCTCAGCTTCTATGGCTACACCTTC
NA	TRBV4-1	NA	TRBJ2-5	CASMGLGARPETQYF	TGCGCCAGCATGGGGCTGGGGGCGCGTCCGGAGACCCAGTACTTC
NA	TRBV12-3/TRBV12-4	TRBD1	TRBJ1-1	CASSARQTGDTEAFF	TGTGCCAGCAGTGCACGACAGACAGGGGACACTGAAGCTTTCTTT
NA	TRBV7-2	NA	TRBJ2-5	CASSLEDWEETQYF	TGTGCCAGCAGCTTAGAGGACTGGGAAGAGACCCAGTACTTC
NA	TRBV7-9	NA	TRBJ1-5	CASTRRHF	TGTGCCAGCACCAGGAGGCATTTT
many	TRBV5-1	NA	TRBJ2-7	CASSLGRQGNEQYF	TGCGCCAGCAGCTTGGGACGGCAGGGGAACGAGCAGTACTTC
few	TRBV10-3	NA	TRBJ1-2	CAITGSGTENYGYTF	TGTGCCATCACGGGGTCCGGGACGGAGAACTATGGCTACACCTTC
few	TRBV7-9	NA	TRBJ1-4	CASSPGREKLFF	TGTGCCAGCAGCCCGGGACGGGAAAAACTGTTTTTT
many	TRBV7-9	TRBD2	TRBJ2-3	CASSPRPSGTDTQYF	TGTGCCAGCAGCCCTCGCCCTAGCGGGACAGATACGCAGTATTTT
many	TRBV5-1	NA	TRBJ2-2	CASSLGGTGELFF	TGCGCCAGCAGTCTCGGGGGAACCGGGGAGCTGTTTTTT
NA	TRBV6-6	NA	TRBJ2-3	CASRESGLGTDTQYF	TGTGCCAGCCGCGAATCTGGACTCGGCACAGATACGCAGTATTTT
few	TRBV5-4	NA	TRBJ1-1	CASSWRYRNTEAFF	TGTGCCAGCAGCTGGAGGTACAGGAACACTGAAGCTTTCTTT
few	TRBV6-5	TRBD1	TRBJ2-1	CASSKGTAYNEQFF	TGTGCCAGCAGTAAGGGGACAGCCTACAATGAGCAGTTCTTC
NA	TRBV28	NA	TRBJ2-3	CASSIDRNSDTQYF	TGTGCCAGCAGCATCGACAGGAATTCAGATACGCAGTATTTT
NA	TRBV12-3/TRBV12-4	NA	TRBJ2-5	CASSFRSGGGEETQYF	TGTGCCAGCAGTTTCAGGTCTGGAGGGGGCGAAGAGACCCAGTACTTC
few	TRBV7-6	NA	TRBJ1-1	CASSLSGTPTNTEAFF	TGTGCCAGCAGCTTATCCGGGACACCGACGAACACTGAAGCTTTCTTT
few	TRBV18	NA	TRBJ1-2	CASSPPGFYGYTF	TGTGCCAGCTCACCCCCGGGCTTCTATGGCTACACCTTC
few	TRBV6-2/TRBV6-3	TRBD2	TRBJ2-7	CASTPTAGVSYEQYF	TGTGCCAGCACCCCAACGGCGGGGGTTTCCTACGAGCAGTACTTC
few	TRBV7-9	TRBD2	TRBJ2-5	CASSLSGGLQETQYF	TGTGCCAGCAGCTTGAGCGGGGGGCTCCAAGAGACCCAGTACTTC
many	TRBV5-1	TRBD1	TRBJ2-2	CASSMKPGQGNTGELFF	TGCGCCAGCAGCATGAAACCGGGACAGGGCAACACCGGGGAGCTGTTTTTT
NA	TRBV3-1	TRBD2	TRBJ2-5	CASSSKGTSGGAPQETQYF	TGTGCCAGCAGCTCGAAGGGGACTAGCGGGGGGGCCCCGCAAGAGACCCAGTACTTC